This entry features one T cell receptor beta chain sequence. The data belong to a study of blood T cell repertoires in COVID-19. TCRdb's copy holds only in-frame clones and misses some; the assay was immunoSEQ multiplex PCR. Among roughly 170,000 clones listed, over 80% were seen once. The receptor comes from a woman aged 45-65 years who had recovered from COVID-19. Source material: PBMCs or T cells enriched from blood (not recorded which).

The CDR3 is CASKIEGAWRGYTF. The CDR3 nucleotides read TGTGCCAGCAAAATAGAGGGGGCTTGGCGGGGCTACACCTTC. The V gene is TRBV5-5, the J gene TRBJ1-2; 7 bases align to TRBD1. J was trimmed by 8 bases and V by 6 bases; bases with no gene match: 13. CDR3 length: 14 amino acids. Germline values: CDR1 SGHKS, CDR2 YYEKEE (reference sequence).